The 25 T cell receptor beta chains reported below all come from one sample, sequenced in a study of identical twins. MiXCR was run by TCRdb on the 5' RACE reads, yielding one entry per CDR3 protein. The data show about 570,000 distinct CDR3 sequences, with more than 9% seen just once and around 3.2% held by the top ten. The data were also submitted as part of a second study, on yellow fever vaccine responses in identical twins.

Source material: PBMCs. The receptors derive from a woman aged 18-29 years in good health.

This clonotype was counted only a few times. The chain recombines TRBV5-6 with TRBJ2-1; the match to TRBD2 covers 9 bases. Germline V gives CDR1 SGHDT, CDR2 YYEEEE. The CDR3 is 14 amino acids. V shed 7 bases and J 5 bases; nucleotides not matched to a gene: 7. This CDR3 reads CASVRAGGNNEQFF. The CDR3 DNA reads TGTGCCAGCGTCCGGGCGGGGGGGAACAATGAGCAGTTCTTC.

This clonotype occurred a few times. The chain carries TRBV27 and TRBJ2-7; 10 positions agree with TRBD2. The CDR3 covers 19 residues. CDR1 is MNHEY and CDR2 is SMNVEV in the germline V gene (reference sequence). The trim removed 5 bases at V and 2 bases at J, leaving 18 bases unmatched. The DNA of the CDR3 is TGTGCCAGCAGTCCGACAAAAATTATTAGCGGGGGGACCACCTACGAGCAGTACTTC. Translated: CASSPTKIISGGTTYEQYF.

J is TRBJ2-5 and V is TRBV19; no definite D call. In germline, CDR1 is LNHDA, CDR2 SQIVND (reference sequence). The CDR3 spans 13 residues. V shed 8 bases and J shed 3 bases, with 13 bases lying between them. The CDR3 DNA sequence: TGTGCCAGTTCTGGACGGATAAAAGAGACCCAGTACTTC. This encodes CASSGRIKETQYF.

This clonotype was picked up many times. CDR3 residues: CSAINGYTF. The CDR3 DNA reads TGCAGTGCTATCAATGGCTACACCTTC. The chain combines TRBV20-1 with TRBJ1-2; D is uncertain. Germline V gene lookup returns CDR1 DFQATT and CDR2 SNEGSKA (reference sequence). Trimming shortened V by 4 bases and J by 6 bases, and 3 bases separated the two germline ends. There are 9 residues in the CDR3.

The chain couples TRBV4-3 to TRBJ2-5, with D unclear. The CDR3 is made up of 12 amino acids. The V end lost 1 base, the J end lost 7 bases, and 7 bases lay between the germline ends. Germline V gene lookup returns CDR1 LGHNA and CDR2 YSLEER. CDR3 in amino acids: CASSQGAATQYF. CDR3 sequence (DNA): TGCGCCAGCAGCCAAGGGGCGGCGACCCAGTACTTC.

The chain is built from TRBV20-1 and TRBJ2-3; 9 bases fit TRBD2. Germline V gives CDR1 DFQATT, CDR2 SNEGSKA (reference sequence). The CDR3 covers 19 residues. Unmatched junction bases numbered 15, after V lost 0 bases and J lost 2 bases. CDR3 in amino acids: CSARDRRRGIAGVTDTQYF. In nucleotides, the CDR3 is TGCAGTGCTAGAGATCGGCGCAGGGGAATAGCGGGGGTCACAGATACGCAGTATTTT.

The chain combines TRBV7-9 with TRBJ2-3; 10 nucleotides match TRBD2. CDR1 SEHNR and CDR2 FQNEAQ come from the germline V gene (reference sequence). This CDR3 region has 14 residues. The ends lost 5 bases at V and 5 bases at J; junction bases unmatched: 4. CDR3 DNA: TGTGCCAGCAGCACCCGGACTAGCGGAGATACGCAGTATTTT. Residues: CASSTRTSGDTQYF. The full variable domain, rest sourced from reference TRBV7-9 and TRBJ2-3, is DTGVSQNPRHKITKRGQNVTFRCDPISEHNRLYWYRQTLGQGPEFLTYFQNEAQLEKSRLLSDRFSAERPKGSFSTLEIQRTEQGDSAMYLCASSTRTSGDTQYFGPGTRLTVL.

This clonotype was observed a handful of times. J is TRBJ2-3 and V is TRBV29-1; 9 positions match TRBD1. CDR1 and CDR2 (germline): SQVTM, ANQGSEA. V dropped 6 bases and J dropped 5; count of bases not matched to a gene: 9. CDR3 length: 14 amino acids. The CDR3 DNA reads TGCAGCGTGAACGGGGGACAGGGAGGAGATACGCAGTATTTT. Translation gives CSVNGGQGGDTQYF.

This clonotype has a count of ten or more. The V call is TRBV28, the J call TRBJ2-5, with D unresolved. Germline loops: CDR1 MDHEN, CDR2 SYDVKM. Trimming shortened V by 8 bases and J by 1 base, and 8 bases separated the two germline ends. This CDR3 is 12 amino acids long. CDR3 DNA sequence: TGTGCCAGCTCGGGTTCCCAAGAGACCCAGTACTTC. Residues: CASSGSQETQYF.

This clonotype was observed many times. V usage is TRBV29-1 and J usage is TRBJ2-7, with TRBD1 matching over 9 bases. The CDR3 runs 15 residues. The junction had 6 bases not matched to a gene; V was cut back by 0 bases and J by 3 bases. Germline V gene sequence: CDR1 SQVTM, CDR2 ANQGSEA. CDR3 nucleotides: TGCAGCGTTGAAGATCAGGGACAGGGATTCTACGAGCAGTACTTC. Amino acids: CSVEDQGQGFYEQYF.

The CDR3 nucleotides read TGCAGTGCCACCCTAGCGGGAGGTAGTACGCAGTATTTT. Its translation: CSATLAGGSTQYF. The genes are TRBV20-1 and TRBJ2-3, with 11 positions matching TRBD2. Trimming at V came to 6 bases and at J to 8 bases, leaving 7 bases not matched to a gene. Germline CDR1 and CDR2: DFQATT and SNEGSKA (reference sequence). The CDR3 has 13 amino acids.

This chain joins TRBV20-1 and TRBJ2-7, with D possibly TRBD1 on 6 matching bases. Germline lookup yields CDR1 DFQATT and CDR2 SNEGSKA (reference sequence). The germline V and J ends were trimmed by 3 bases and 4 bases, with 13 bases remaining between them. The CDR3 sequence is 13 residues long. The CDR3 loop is CSARPQGGYEQYF. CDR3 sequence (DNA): TGCAGTGCTAGGCCACAGGGTGGTTACGAGCAGTACTTC.

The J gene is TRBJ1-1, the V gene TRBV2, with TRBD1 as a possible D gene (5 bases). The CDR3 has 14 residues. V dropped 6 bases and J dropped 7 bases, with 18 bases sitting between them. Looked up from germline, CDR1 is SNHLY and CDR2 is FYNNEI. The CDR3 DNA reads TGTGCCAGCAGGGAGAAGACAGTTAATAATGAAGCTTTCTTT. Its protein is CASREKTVNNEAFF. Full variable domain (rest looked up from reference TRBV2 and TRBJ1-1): EPEVTQTPSHQVTQMGQEVILRCVPISNHLYFYWYRQILGQKVEFLVSFYNNEISEKSEIFDDQFSVERPDGSNFTLKIRSTKLEDSAMYFCASREKTVNNEAFFGQGTRLTVV.

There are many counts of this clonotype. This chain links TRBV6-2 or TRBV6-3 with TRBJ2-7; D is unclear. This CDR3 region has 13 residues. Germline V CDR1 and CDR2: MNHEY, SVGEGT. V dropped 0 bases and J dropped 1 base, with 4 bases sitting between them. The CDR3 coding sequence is TGTGCCAGCAGTTACTCACCTTCCTACGAGCAGTACTTC. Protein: CASSYSPSYEQYF.

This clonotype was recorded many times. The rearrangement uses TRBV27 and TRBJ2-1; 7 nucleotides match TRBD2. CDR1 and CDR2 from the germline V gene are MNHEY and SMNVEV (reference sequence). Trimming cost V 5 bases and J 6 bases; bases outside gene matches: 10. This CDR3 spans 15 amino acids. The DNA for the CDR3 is TGTGCCAGCAGTCCAACTAGCGCCCCCGGCAATGAGCAGTTCTTC. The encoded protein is CASSPTSAPGNEQFF.

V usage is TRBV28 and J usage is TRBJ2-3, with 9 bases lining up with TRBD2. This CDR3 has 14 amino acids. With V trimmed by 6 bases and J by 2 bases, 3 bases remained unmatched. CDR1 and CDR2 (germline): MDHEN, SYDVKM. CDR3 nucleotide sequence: TGTGCCAGCAGGATAGCGGGGGCCACAGATACGCAGTATTTT. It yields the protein CASRIAGATDTQYF.

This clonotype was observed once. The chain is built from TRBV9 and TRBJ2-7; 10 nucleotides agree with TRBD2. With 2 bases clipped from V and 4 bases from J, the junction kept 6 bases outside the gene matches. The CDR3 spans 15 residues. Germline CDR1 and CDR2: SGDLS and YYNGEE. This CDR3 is CASSVGPSGGYEQYF. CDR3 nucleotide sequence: TGTGCCAGCAGCGTCGGCCCTAGCGGGGGTTACGAGCAGTACTTC.

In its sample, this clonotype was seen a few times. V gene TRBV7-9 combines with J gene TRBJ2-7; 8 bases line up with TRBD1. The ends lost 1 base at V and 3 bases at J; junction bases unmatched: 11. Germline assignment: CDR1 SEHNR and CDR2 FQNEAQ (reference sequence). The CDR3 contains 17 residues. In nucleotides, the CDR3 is TGTGCCAGCAGCTTAGTTGGCCAGGGGGCGTCTTACTACGAGCAGTACTTC. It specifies CASSLVGQGASYYEQYF.

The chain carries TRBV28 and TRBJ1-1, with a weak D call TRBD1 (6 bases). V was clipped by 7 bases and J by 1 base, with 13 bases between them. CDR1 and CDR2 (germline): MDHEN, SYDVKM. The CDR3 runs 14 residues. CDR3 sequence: CASNRRGANTEAFF. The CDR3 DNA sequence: TGTGCCAGCAATCGAAGGGGGGCGAACACTGAAGCTTTCTTT.

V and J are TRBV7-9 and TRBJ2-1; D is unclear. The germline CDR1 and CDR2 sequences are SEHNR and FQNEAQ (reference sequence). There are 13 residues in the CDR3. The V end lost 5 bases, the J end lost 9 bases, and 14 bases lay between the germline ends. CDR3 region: CASSPASGFEQFF. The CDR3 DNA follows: TGTGCCAGCAGCCCCGCCTCTGGGTTTGAGCAGTTCTTC.

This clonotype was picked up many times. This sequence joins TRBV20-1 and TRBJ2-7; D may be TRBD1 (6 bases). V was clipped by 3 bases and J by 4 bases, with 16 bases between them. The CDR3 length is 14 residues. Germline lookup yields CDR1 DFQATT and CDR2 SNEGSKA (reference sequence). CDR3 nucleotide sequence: TGCAGTGCTAGTCCCGAGGGGGTAGTTTACGAGCAGTACTTC. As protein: CSASPEGVVYEQYF.

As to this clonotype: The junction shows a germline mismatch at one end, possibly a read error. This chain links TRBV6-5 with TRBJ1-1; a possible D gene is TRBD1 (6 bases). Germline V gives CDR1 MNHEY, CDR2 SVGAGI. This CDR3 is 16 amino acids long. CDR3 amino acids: CASSYTPMGAATGAFF. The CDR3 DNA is TGTGCCAGCAGTTACACACCCATGGGGGCCGCTACTGGAGCTTTCTTT.

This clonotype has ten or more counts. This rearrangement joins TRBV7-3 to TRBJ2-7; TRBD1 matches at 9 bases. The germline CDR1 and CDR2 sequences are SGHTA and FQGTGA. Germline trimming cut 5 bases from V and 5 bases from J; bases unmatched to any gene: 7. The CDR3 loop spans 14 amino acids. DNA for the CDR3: TGTGCCAGCAGCCCCGGGACAGGGTTCCACGAGCAGTACTTC. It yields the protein CASSPGTGFHEQYF.

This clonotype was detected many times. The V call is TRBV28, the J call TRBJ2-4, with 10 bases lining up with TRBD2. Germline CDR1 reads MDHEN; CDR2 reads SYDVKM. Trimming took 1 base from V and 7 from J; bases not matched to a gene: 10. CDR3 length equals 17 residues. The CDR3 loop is CASSLYLSGRAENIQYF. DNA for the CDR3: TGTGCCAGCAGTTTATACCTAAGCGGGAGGGCCGAGAACATTCAGTACTTC.

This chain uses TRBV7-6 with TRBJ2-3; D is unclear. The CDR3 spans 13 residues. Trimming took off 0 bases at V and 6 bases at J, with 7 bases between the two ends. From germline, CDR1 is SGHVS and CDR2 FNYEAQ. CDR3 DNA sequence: TGTGCCAGCAGCTTAGCCCTCGGGGATACGCAGTATTTT. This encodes CASSLALGDTQYF.